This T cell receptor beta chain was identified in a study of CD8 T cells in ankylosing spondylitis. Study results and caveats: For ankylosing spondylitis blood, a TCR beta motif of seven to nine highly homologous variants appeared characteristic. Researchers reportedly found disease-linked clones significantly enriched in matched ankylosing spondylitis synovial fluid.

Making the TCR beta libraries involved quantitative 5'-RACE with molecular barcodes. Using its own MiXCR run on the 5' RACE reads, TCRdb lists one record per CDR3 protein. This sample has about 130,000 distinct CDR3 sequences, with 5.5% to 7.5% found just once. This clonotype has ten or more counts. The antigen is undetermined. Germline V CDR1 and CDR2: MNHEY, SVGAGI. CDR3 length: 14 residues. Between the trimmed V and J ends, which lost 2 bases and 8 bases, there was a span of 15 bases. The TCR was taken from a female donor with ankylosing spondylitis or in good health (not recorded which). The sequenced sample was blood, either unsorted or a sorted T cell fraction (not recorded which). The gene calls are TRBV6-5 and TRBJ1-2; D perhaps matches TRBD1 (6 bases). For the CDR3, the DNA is TGTGCCAGCAGTTACGGGGAACACCAGGGGGGCTACACCTTC. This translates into CASSYGEHQGGYTF.